This T cell receptor beta chain was found in a study of vaccination and CD4 T cells after COVID-19. At the level of the study: Six men and four women formed the convalescents, two being Hispanic. General study findings and limits: Median reactive clonotypes, those recognizing SARS-CoV-2, rose from approximately 21 to 40, not significantly.

V lost 8 bases to trimming and J lost 5 bases; unmatched junction nucleotides: 7. Looked up from germline, CDR1 is WSHSY and CDR2 is SAAADI. The CDR3 spans 13 residues. Cultured CD4+ T-cell DNA underwent Oncomine TCR Beta short-read sequencing. TCRdb called the PCR reads again in MiXCR, with one record for every CDR3 protein. The data contain roughly 19,000 distinct CDR3 sequences, roughly 50% of them seen just once; the ten biggest clones take up roughly 6.2%. A few counts support this clonotype. Its matching antigen is unknown. Treatment in this sample: approximately 9-day PBMC culture with coronavirus spike peptide pools or control peptides (ViraFEST assay). Each well held 2 million to 2.5 million PBMCs in IL-2 (about 9.3 IU/ml) medium with 10 ug/ml peptide pools. Following culture for 10 days, CD4+ T cells were isolated by negative selection.

The gene calls are TRBV10-2 and TRBJ2-5, with 8 bases fitting TRBD2. The receptor's source is a human donor who had recovered from COVID-19. Sequenced input: CD4+ T cells from blood, cultured in vitro. In DNA, the CDR3 is TGCGCCAGCCGCCAGGCGGGAGGCGAGACCCAGTACTTC. Its protein is CASRQAGGETQYF.